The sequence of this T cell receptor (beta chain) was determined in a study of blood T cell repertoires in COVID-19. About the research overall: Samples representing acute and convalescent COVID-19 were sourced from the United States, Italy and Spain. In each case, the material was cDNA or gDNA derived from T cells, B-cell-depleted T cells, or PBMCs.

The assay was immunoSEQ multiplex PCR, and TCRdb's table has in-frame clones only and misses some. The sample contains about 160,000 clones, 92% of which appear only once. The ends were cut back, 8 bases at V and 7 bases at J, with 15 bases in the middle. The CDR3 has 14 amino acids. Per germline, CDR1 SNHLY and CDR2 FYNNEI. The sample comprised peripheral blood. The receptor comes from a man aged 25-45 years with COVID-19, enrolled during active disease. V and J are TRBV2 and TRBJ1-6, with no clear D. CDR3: CASDTTSSNSPLHF. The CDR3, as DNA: TGTGCCAGCGACACGACAAGTTCCAATTCACCCCTCCACTTT.